This record looks at one TCR beta chain sequence and its context. Its target is not known. The CDR3 runs 14 residues. V lost 6 bases, J lost 1 base, and 12 bases lay in between. Germline CDR1 and CDR2: MNHEY and SVGAGI. This PCR relied on a set of 60 Vbeta primers and 13 Jbeta primers. TCRdb's table, derived via immunoSEQ multiplex PCR, lists solely in-frame clones and lacks some. This table has approximately 190,000 clones, 75% to 80% appearing once. The data were obtained in a study of cytomegalovirus exposure and HLA in healthy donors. Findings and limits, study-wide: Later analysis identified a missense DCLRE1C variant that was linked to TCR beta V- and J-gene trimming. A few V segments could not be told apart, such as TRBV6-2 and TRBV6-3, and were left out. Later work found most CMV-associated TCR beta chains apparently HLA-restricted. Likely technical artifact: a cluster of highly shared sequence variants.

The chain employs TRBV6-5 and TRBJ2-5; possibly TRBD2 for D (5 bases). The origin of this receptor is a woman in her 30s in good health and CMV-seropositive. The sample consisted of PBMCs. CDR3 residues: CASSISSGQETQYF. The CDR3 bases are TGTGCCAGCAGCATCTCCAGCGGCCAAGAGACCCAGTACTTC.